Described below is a single T cell receptor beta chain sequence and its context. Its target is not known. These data come from a study of T cell responses to AZD1222 COVID-19 vaccine. Per the germline V gene, CDR1 is LNHDA and CDR2 is SQIVND (reference sequence). V lost 5 bases and J lost 4, with 11 bases in between. The CDR3 extends over 13 amino acids. Sequenced by immunoSEQ multiplex PCR; TCRdb stores in-frame clones only, minus some. The table has 150,000 to 200,000 clones, more than 80% seen once. Study-wide results and caveats: Repertoires in all cases were sampled only once the peak T cell response had passed. Two AZD1222 doses significantly raised spike-specific TCR breadth and depth over controls. Donors were mostly white British, more females; clonal diversity possibly underestimated.

The origin of this receptor is an adult in good health. Sequencing was performed on peripheral blood, taken on day 0 of AZD1222 vaccination. J is TRBJ1-1 and V is TRBV19, with D possibly TRBD1 on 5 matching bases. CDR3: CASSARRGTEAFF. The CDR3 region has the DNA TGTGCCAGTAGTGCCCGTAGGGGCACTGAAGCTTTCTTT.